This T cell receptor (beta chain) stems from a study of graft-versus-host responses after intestinal transplantation (dated by TCRdb to the early 2020s). Describing the broader study: Recipients received multivisceral, liver-intestinal, or isolated intestinal transplants. All recipients received anti-thymocyte globulin induction followed by maintenance tacrolimus and steroids for approximately 3 years. Bulk TCR-beta CDR3 sequencing was used to track graft-versus-host and host-versus-graft alloreactive T cell clones in the graft, circulation and bone marrow after intestinal transplantation. Alloreactive clones were identified by sequencing pre-transplant mixed lymphocyte reaction products and comparing these products with unstimulated pre-transplant donor and recipient T cells. A cohort of some 24 intestinal transplant recipients, including one retransplant, was enrolled, and 3 patients lacking pretransplant specimens were excluded. Donor T cell macrochimerism was defined as a peak of at least 4% donor T cells among recipient peripheral blood mononuclear cells. Rather than going through the commercial service, samples from a few later patients were sequenced in-house on an Illumina MiSeq and processed with MiXCR. The study at large found these results: Peak levels of circulating GvH clones were associated with declines in HvG clones early after transplant. Patients with donor T cell macrochimerism had high GvH to HvG T cell clonal ratios in their allografts. The relatively low number and heterogeneity of intestinal transplant patients limited the conclusions. GvH clones were found in recipient bone marrow, and some of the GvH clones appeared earlier in ileal mucosa or blood, which is consistent with an intestinal mucosal origin.

From the cysteine up to the phenylalanine, the CDR3 has a length of 13 residues. Here the CDR3 DNA is all that survives: 39 bases in frame from base 1. Cut back by 2 bases and 6 bases, the V and J ends lie 8 bases apart. CDR1 and CDR2 were assigned from the germline V gene as SGHAT and FQNNGV. Blood samples were collected up to 4 times in the first month after transplant and then at least monthly when available. On this clone itself: Its binding antigen is unknown. No quality values exist for individual bases; no much larger clone is one base distant.

Library creation used the immunoSEQ multiplex PCR assay. Adaptive Biotechnologies carried out high-throughput TCR-beta CDR3 sequencing of genomic DNA for most patients. The study's own analysis went as follows. TCR sequencing data for 15 to 20 patients were retrieved from Adaptive's ImmunoSEQ software; three other patients were processed with MiXCR and VDJtools. CDR3 nucleotide sequences shared between donor and recipient were removed because their origin could not be assigned. Alloreactive clones required at least 2-fold expansion over unstimulated cells and minimum CFSE-low frequency of 0.002% (template counts) or 0.001% (read counts). A clone was considered mappable if detected in the sequenced pre-transplant spleen, lymph node, or MLR CFSE-low populations of the donor or recipient. The cumulative frequency of alloreactive clones was calculated as a percentage of all sequences, weighted by copy number. TCRdb stores this immuneACCESS table with in-frame sequences only. Part of the clones is absent; in the studies checked, under half of the shortfall reflects unresolved V genes, and no reason is known for the rest. That table is the source of V, J and clone size, and D and trimming were worked out from the DNA. A total of about 9,500 clones appear in this sample, 88% of them only once. Of the sample, about 10% falls within the top ten clones.

Sequenced material: PBMCs, taken 242 days after intestinal transplant. This sequence uses TRBV11-2 and TRBJ2-1; possibly the D gene is TRBD1, per 5 matching bases. This receptor was taken from a human patient who received an intestinal transplant, so some T cells may come from the graft donor. The nucleotide sequence is given as TGTGCCAGCAGCTTAAACAGGCCCAATGAGCAGTTCTTC. It is translated as CASSLNRPNEQFF.